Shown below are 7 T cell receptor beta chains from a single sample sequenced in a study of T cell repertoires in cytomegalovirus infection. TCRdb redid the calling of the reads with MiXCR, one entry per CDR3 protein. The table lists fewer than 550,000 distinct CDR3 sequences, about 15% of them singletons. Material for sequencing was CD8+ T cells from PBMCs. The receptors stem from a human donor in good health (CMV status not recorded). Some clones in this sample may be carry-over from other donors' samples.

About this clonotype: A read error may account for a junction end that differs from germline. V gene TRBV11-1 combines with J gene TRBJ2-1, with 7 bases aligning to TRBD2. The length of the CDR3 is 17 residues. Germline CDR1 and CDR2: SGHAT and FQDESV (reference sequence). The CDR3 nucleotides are TGTGCCGGCAGCGGTCCCGACGGGAGGAGCTCCTACAATGAGCAGTTCTTC. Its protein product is CAGSGPDGRSSYNEQFF. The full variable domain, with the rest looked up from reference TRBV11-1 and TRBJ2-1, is EAEVAQSPRYKITEKSQAVAFWCDPISGHATLYWYRQILGQGPELLVQFQDESVVDDSQLPKDRFSAERLKGVDSTLKIQPAELGDSAMYLCAGSGPDGRSSYNEQFFGPGTRLTVL.

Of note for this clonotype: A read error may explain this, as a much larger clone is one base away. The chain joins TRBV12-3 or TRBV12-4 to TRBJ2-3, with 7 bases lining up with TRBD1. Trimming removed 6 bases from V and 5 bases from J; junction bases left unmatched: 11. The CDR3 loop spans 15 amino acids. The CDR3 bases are TGTGCCAGCAGGACCGGGACAGCGAAGGGAGATACGCAGTATTTT. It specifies CASRTGTAKGDTQYF.

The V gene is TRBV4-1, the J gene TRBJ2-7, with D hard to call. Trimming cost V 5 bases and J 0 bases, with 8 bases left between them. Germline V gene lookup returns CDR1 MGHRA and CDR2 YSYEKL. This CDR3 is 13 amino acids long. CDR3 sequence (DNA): TGCGCCAGCAGCGAAGTACACTCCTACGAGCAGTACTTC. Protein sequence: CASSEVHSYEQYF.

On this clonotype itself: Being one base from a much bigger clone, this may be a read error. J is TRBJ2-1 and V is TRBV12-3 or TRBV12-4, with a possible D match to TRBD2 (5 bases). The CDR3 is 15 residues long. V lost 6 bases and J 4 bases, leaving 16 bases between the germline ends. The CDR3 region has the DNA TGTGCCAGCAGCCGGGGATTTGGCTTATACAATGAGCAGTTCTTC. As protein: CASSRGFGLYNEQFF.

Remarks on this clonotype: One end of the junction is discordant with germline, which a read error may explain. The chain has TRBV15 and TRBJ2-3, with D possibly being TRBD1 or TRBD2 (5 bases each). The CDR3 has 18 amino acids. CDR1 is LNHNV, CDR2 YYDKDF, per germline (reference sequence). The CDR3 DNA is TGTGTCACCAGCGGATCGACCGGGCTAGGGGATTACACAGATACGCAGTATTTT. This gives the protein CVTSGSTGLGDYTDTQYF.

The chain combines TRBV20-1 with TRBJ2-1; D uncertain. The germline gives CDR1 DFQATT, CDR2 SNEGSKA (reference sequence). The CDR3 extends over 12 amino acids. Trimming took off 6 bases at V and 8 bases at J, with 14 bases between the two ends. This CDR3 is CSAETLLDEQFF. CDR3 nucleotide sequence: TGCAGTGCCGAGACGTTGTTGGATGAGCAGTTCTTC.

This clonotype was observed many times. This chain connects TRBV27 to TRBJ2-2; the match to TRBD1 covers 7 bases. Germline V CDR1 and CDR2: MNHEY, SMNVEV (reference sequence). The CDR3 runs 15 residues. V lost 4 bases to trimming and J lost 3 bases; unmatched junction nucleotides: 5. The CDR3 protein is CASSSNRGDTGELFF. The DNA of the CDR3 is TGTGCCAGCAGTTCCAACAGGGGCGACACCGGGGAGCTGTTTTTT.